Presented here are 22 T cell receptor beta chains from one specimen sequenced in a study of blood T cell repertoires in COVID-19. Only in-frame clones appear in the TCRdb table, and some are missing; sequencing was by immunoSEQ multiplex PCR. The sample has about 80,000 clones; around 76% are singletons. Material: peripheral blood. The receptor set was obtained from a man in his 70s with active or convalescent COVID-19.

The chain combines TRBV30 with TRBJ2-5; no clear D gene. CDR1 and CDR2 from the germline V gene are GTSNPN and SVGIG (reference sequence). The CDR3 consists of 14 residues. Trimming shortened V by 4 bases and J by 1 base, and 13 bases separated the two germline ends. Here the CDR3 DNA reads TGTGCCTGGACCTTCCGCGGCTTCCAAGAGACCCAGTACTTC. Residues: CAWTFRGFQETQYF.

The rearrangement joins TRBV10-3 to TRBJ2-7; 7 positions agree with TRBD1. V lost 10 bases, J lost 0 bases, and 9 bases stayed unmatched. CDR1 is ENHRY, CDR2 SYGVKD, per germline. The CDR3 length is 14 residues. The DNA for the CDR3 is TGTGCCACAAGACAGGGAGCTGCCTCCTACGAGCAGTACTTC. Residues: CATRQGAASYEQYF.

V is TRBV30 and J is TRBJ2-7, with 8 bases that match TRBD1. CDR3 size: 12 residues. Germline trimming cut 5 bases from V and 3 bases from J; bases unmatched to any gene: 3. CDR1 is GTSNPN, CDR2 SVGIG, per germline (reference sequence). CDR3 in amino acids: CAWAGGGYEQYF. CDR3 sequence (DNA): TGTGCCTGGGCAGGGGGCGGCTACGAGCAGTACTTC. Drawing the rest from reference TRBV30 and TRBJ2-7, the complete variable domain is SQTIHQWPATLVQPVGSPLSLECTVEGTSNPNLYWYRQAAGRGLQLLFYSVGIGQISSEVPQNLSASRPQDRQFILSSKKLLLSDSGFYLCAWAGGGYEQYFGPGTRLTVT.

V usage is TRBV3-1 (or the pseudogene TRBV3-2) and J usage is TRBJ1-3; 7 bases map to TRBD1. V shed 3 bases, J shed 2 bases, and the junction held 7 bases outside the gene matches. This CDR3 contains 16 residues. The germline V gene has CDR1 LGHDT and CDR2 YNNKEL (reference sequence). CDR3 bases: TGTGCCAGCAGCCACCGCAACAGGGGAACTGGAAACACCATATATTTT. Its translation: CASSHRNRGTGNTIYF.

The V call is TRBV11-3, the J call TRBJ1-2; D may be TRBD1 (6 bases). V gave up 5 bases and J gave up 0 bases, with 10 bases separating them. Germline V gene sequence: CDR1 SGHNT, CDR2 YENEEA. The CDR3 runs 14 residues. The CDR3: CASSGHRANYGYTF. CDR3 nucleotides: TGTGCCAGCAGCGGTCACAGGGCTAACTATGGCTACACCTTC. Full variable domain (remainder filled in from reference TRBV11-3 and TRBJ1-2): EAGVVQSPRYKIIEKKQPVAFWCNPISGHNTLYWYLQNLGQGPELLIRYENEEAVDDSQLPKDRFSAERLKGVDSTLKIQPAELGDSAVYLCASSGHRANYGYTFGSGTRLTVV.

The chain combines TRBV4-2 with TRBJ1-4; 7 bases map to TRBD1. Per the germline V gene, CDR1 is LGHNA and CDR2 is YNFKEQ. V dropped 5 bases and J dropped 9; count of bases not matched to a gene: 9. This CDR3 is 14 amino acids long. CDR3 amino acids: CASSYHRDSQKLFF. CDR3 bases: TGTGCCAGCAGCTACCATCGGGACAGCCAAAAACTGTTTTTT.

Only one count was recorded for this clone. The rearrangement uses TRBV5-3 and TRBJ1-2, with D tentatively TRBD1 (6 bases). TRBV5-3 is placed among ORFs of uncertain function. The CDR3 sequence is 14 residues long. V gave up 6 bases and J gave up 2 bases, with 14 bases separating them. The CDR3 bases are TGTGCCAGAATCGGAAGGGGGATAAACTATGGCTACACCTTC. Protein product: CARIGRGINYGYTF.

This clone was counted between two and nine times. The V and J genes are TRBV28 and TRBJ1-5, with 9 bases that match TRBD1. Germline lookup yields CDR1 MDHEN and CDR2 SYDVKM. The CDR3 is 14 amino acids. Losses at the gene ends were 4 bases for V and 9 bases for J; bases not matched to a gene: 7. The CDR3 sequence is CASSSGQGLWPQHF. Here the CDR3 DNA reads TGTGCCAGCAGTTCGGGACAGGGATTATGGCCCCAGCATTTT.

The chain recombines TRBV10-3 with TRBJ1-1; D uncertain. The V end was cut by 7 bases, the J end by 4 bases, with 13 bases between. Germline assignment: CDR1 ENHRY and CDR2 SYGVKD. This CDR3 has 13 residues. The CDR3 bases are TGTGCCATCAACAAGGATGAGGGCACTGAAGCTTTCTTT. The encoded protein is CAINKDEGTEAFF.

The chain has TRBV4-1 and TRBJ2-2; D gene ambiguous. Between the trimmed V and J ends, which lost 3 bases and 7 bases, there was a span of 6 bases. The CDR3 length is 12 residues. Germline V gene data show CDR1 as MGHRA and CDR2 as YSYEKL. The DNA of the CDR3 is TGCGCCAGCAGCCACATGAGCGGGGAGCTGTTTTTT. Translated: CASSHMSGELFF.

In nucleotides, the CDR3 is TGTGCCAGTAGTAGCGGACTTACTGGAAACACCATATATTTT. It codes for CASSSGLTGNTIYF. The genes are TRBV19 and TRBJ1-3; D is unresolved. Deletions cut 4 bases from V and 2 bases from J, with 9 bases between. CDR3 length: 14 residues. Germline V gene data show CDR1 as LNHDA and CDR2 as SQIVND (reference sequence).

The chain uses TRBV7-9 and TRBJ1-4; tentative D call: TRBD1 (6 bases). Trimming shortened V by 3 bases and J by 7 bases, and 18 bases separated the two germline ends. Per the germline V gene, CDR1 is SEHNR and CDR2 is FQNEAQ (reference sequence). This CDR3 is built from 16 residues. Here the CDR3 DNA reads TGTGCCAGCAGCTTTGGGTCTGCAGGGGAGGGTGAAAAACTGTTTTTT. Protein product: CASSFGSAGEGEKLFF.

This rearrangement joins TRBV5-4 to TRBJ2-7, with a possible D match to TRBD1 (6 bases). Trimming shortened V by 0 bases and J by 5 bases, and 9 bases separated the two germline ends. The CDR3 totals 13 residues. In germline, CDR1 is SGHNT, CDR2 YYREEE (reference sequence). The DNA for the CDR3 is TGTGCCAGCAGCTTGGGAGGGGACAACGAGCAGTACTTC. Protein sequence: CASSLGGDNEQYF. Filled out from reference TRBV5-4 and TRBJ2-7, the complete variable domain reads ETGVTQSPTHLIKTRGQQVTLRCSSQSGHNTVSWYQQALGQGPQFIFQYYREEENGRGNFPPRFSGLQFPNYSSELNVNALELDDSALYLCASSLGGDNEQYFGPGTRLTVT.

The gene calls are TRBV10-1 and TRBJ2-7; 7 bases map to TRBD1. This CDR3 comprises 14 residues. The germline gives CDR1 WNHNN, CDR2 SYGVQD (reference sequence). Trimming removed 4 bases from V and 6 bases from J; junction bases left unmatched: 9. The CDR3 loop is CASSAQTGVGEQYF. The CDR3 DNA reads as TGCGCCAGCAGTGCCCAAACAGGGGTGGGCGAGCAGTACTTC.

In its sample, this clone was seen many times. J is TRBJ1-5 and V is TRBV6-5, with TRBD1 as a possible D gene (6 bases). The CDR3 consists of 14 residues. Per the germline V gene, CDR1 is MNHEY and CDR2 is SVGAGI. The ends were cut back, 2 bases at V and 9 bases at J, with 14 bases in the middle. The CDR3 region is CASSYDTGRGPQHF. In DNA form, the CDR3 reads TGTGCCAGCAGTTACGATACAGGGAGGGGGCCCCAGCATTTT.

V and J are TRBV4-1 and TRBJ2-7, with 7 bases matching TRBD1. This CDR3 contains 17 residues. The germline V gene encodes CDR1 MGHRA and CDR2 YSYEKL. With V trimmed by 0 bases and J by 0 bases, 8 bases remained unmatched. CDR3 nucleotide sequence: TGCGCCAGCAGCCAAGATTCTTGGGACAGTCACTCCTACGAGCAGTACTTC. Amino acids: CASSQDSWDSHSYEQYF.

V is TRBV6-5 and J is TRBJ2-3; perhaps TRBD2 as D (6 bases). Trimming removed 0 bases at V and 5 bases at J, with 15 bases between. This CDR3 comprises 16 residues. Germline loops: CDR1 MNHEY, CDR2 SVGAGI. The CDR3 DNA follows: TGTGCCAGCAGTTACTCGAATCGGGGAGGTCTAGATACGCAGTATTTT. It translates to CASSYSNRGGLDTQYF.

This chain links TRBV11-1 with TRBJ2-7; 7 bases match TRBD1. CDR1 and CDR2 from the germline V gene are SGHAT and FQDESV (reference sequence). Unmatched junction bases numbered 9, after V lost 5 bases and J lost 2 bases. This CDR3 is 15 amino acids long. Here the CDR3 reads CASSLPGQKTYEQYF. CDR3 sequence (DNA): TGTGCCAGCAGCCTTCCGGGACAGAAGACCTACGAGCAGTACTTC. Based on the CDR3 plus reference TRBV11-1 and TRBJ2-7, the full variable domain is EAEVAQSPRYKITEKSQAVAFWCDPISGHATLYWYRQILGQGPELLVQFQDESVVDDSQLPKDRFSAERLKGVDSTLKIQPAELGDSAMYLCASSLPGQKTYEQYFGPGTRLTVT.

This chain uses TRBV4-2 with TRBJ1-4, with 9 bases that match TRBD1. The length of the CDR3 is 15 residues. Per the germline V gene, CDR1 is LGHNA and CDR2 is YNFKEQ. V gave up 4 bases and J gave up 8 bases; unmatched junction bases: 8. CDR3 nucleotide sequence: TGTGCCAGCAGCCTAACGGGACAGGGAGACGAAAAACTGTTTTTT. Protein product: CASSLTGQGDEKLFF.

The chain joins TRBV19 to TRBJ1-6; 10 bases fit TRBD1. Trimming cost V 6 bases and J 9 bases; bases outside gene matches: 8. Germline V CDR1 and CDR2: LNHDA, SQIVND (reference sequence). This CDR3 is built from 15 residues. The CDR3: CASRIGQGVGSPLHF. The DNA for the CDR3 is TGTGCCAGTAGGATTGGACAGGGGGTTGGTTCACCCCTCCACTTT. Full variable domain (missing parts from reference TRBV19 and TRBJ1-6): DGGITQSPKYLFRKEGQNVTLSCEQNLNHDAMYWYRQDPGQGLRLIYYSQIVNDFQKGDIAEGYSVSREKKESFPLTVTSAQKNPTAFYLCASRIGQGVGSPLHFGNGTRLTVT.

The gene calls are TRBV2 and TRBJ1-1, with D possibly TRBD1 on 6 matching bases. CDR3 length equals 12 residues. Trimming pared 11 bases from V and 1 base from J, leaving 11 bases between. Germline V gene lookup returns CDR1 SNHLY and CDR2 FYNNEI. CDR3: CASDRRNTEAFF. The DNA for the CDR3 is TGTGCCTCGGACAGACGGAACACTGAAGCTTTCTTT.

The rearrangement uses TRBV9 and TRBJ2-1, with 11 bases that match TRBD2. Germline CDR1 and CDR2: SGDLS and YYNGEE. The ends lost 0 bases at V and 6 bases at J; junction bases unmatched: 8. The CDR3 contains 17 residues. The chain's CDR3 is CASSVAPSTSGGNEQFF. In nucleotides, the CDR3 is TGTGCCAGCAGCGTAGCCCCCTCAACTAGCGGGGGCAATGAGCAGTTCTTC. Full variable domain (rest looked up from reference TRBV9 and TRBJ2-1): DSGVTQTPKHLITATGQRVTLRCSPRSGDLSVYWYQQSLDQGLQFLIQYYNGEERAKGNILERFSAQQFPDLHSELNLSSLELGDSALYFCASSVAPSTSGGNEQFFGPGTRLTVL.